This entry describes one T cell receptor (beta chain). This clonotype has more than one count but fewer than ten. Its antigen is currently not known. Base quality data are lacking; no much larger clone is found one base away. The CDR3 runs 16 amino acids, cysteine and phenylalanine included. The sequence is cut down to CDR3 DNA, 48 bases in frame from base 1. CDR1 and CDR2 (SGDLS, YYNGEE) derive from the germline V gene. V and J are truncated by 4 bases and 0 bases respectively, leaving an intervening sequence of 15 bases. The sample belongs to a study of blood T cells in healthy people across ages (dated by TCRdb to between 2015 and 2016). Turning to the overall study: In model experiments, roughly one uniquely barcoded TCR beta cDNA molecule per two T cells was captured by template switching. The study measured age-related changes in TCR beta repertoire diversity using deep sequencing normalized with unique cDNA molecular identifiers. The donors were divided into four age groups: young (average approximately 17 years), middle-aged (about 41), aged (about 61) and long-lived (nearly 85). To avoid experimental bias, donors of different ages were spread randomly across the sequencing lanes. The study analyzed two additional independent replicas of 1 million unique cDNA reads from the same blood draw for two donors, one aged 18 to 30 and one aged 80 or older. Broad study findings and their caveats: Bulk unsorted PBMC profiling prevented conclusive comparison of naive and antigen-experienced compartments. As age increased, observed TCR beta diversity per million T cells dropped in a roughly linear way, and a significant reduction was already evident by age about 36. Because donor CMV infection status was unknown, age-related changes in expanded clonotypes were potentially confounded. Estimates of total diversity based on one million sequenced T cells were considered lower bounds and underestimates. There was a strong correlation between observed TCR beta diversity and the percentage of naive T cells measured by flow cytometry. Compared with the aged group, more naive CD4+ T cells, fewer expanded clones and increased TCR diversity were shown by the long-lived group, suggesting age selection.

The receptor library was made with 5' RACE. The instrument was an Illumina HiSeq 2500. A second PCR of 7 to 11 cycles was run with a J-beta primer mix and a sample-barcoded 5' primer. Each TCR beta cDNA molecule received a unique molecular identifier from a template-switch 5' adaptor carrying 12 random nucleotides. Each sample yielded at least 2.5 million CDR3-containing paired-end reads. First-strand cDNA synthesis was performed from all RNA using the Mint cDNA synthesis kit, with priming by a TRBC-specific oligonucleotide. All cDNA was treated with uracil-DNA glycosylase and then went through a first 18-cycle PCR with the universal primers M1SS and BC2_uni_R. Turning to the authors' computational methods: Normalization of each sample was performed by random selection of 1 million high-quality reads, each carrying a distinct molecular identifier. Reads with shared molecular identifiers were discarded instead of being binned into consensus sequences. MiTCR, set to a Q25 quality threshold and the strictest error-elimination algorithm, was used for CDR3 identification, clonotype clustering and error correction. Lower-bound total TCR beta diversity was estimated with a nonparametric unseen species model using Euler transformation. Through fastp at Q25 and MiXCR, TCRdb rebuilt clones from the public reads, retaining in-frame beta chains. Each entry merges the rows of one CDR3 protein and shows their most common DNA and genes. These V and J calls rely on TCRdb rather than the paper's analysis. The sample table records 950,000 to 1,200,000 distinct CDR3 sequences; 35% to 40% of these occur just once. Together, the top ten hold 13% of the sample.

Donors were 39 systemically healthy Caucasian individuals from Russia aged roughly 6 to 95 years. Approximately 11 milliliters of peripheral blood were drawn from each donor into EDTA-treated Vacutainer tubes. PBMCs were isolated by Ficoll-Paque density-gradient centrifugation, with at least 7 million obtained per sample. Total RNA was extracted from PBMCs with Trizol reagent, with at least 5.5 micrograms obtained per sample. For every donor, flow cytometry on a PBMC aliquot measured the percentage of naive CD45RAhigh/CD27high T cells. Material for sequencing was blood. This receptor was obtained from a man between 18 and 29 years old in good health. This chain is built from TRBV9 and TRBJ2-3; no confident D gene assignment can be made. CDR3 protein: CASSPFESPSTDTQYF. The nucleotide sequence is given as TGTGCCAGCAGCCCATTCGAAAGTCCTAGCACAGATACGCAGTATTTT.